This TCR beta chain derives from a study of response to subunit inactivated influenza vaccine. CDR3 size: 12 residues. Germline loops: CDR1 GTSNPN, CDR2 SVGIG (reference sequence). V gave up 2 bases and J gave up 6 bases, with 11 bases separating them. TCRdb reprocessed the RT-PCR reads with MiXCR, giving one entry per CDR3 protein. The sample consists of hundreds of thousands of distinct CDR3 sequences, around a sixth of them appearing once. The chain has TRBV30 and TRBJ2-7; no clear D gene. The sample consisted of PBMCs from blood, taken 4 to 6 days after vaccination. This TCR derives from a man aged 45-60 years who received an inactivated influenza vaccine. CDR3 DNA sequence: TGTGCCTGGAGTATCTACATGGGCGAGCAGTACTTC. Translated, it gives CAWSIYMGEQYF.